This T cell receptor (beta chain) was sequenced during a study of OX40 agonist ivuxolimab in advanced cancers. The wider study: The treatment was a fully human IgG2 OX40 agonist, ivuxolimab. Three patients had partial responses: one hepatocellular carcinoma, two cutaneous melanoma.

Trimming left V 1 base short and J 3 bases short, with 11 bases between. The V gene's germline CDR1 is SGHRS and CDR2 YFSETQ. The CDR3 spans 14 residues. TCRdb's table, derived via immunoSEQ multiplex PCR, lists solely in-frame clones and lacks some. Of tens of thousands of clones detected, about 90% appear once; the ten largest clones hold 3.8%. The clonotype originates from an adult with an advanced solid tumor such as melanoma, head and neck, liver or kidney cancer. The chain is built from TRBV5-1 and TRBJ2-7; D is perhaps TRBD1 (5 bases). The sequencing here drew on CD4+ or CD8+ T cells sorted from blood, taken in a trial of the OX40 agonist ivuxolimab. The CDR3 region has the DNA TGCGCCAGCAGCTTGTCTGACAGTTTCTACGAGCAGTACTTC. Translating it yields CASSLSDSFYEQYF.